This entry lists 17 T cell receptor beta chains sequenced from one sample in a study of technical replicates of blood from a few donors. Only in-frame clones appear in the TCRdb table, and some are missing; sequencing was by immunoSEQ multiplex PCR. This sample yields around 8,000 clones, of which roughly nine tenths are seen a single time; around 10% belongs to the top ten. The sample was PBMCs. The receptors originated from a human donor in good health.

The chain links TRBV10-2 to TRBJ2-1; 15 nucleotides match TRBD2. Germline loops: CDR1 WSHSY, CDR2 SAAADI. This CDR3 comprises 15 residues. V lost 7 bases and J lost 7; bases outside the gene matches: 5. The CDR3 loop reads CASTEGTSGRNEQFF. CDR3 nucleotide sequence: TGCGCCAGCACCGAGGGGACTAGCGGGAGGAATGAGCAGTTCTTC.

The chain combines TRBV15 with TRBJ1-2; 8 positions agree with TRBD1. Germline V gives CDR1 LNHNV, CDR2 YYDKDF (reference sequence). The V and J ends lost 1 base and 5 bases, in that order; junction bases with no gene match: 6. CDR3 length: 15 residues. The CDR3 sequence is CATSRGTGGGYGYTF. The CDR3 DNA sequence: TGTGCCACCAGCAGAGGTACAGGGGGTGGATATGGCTACACCTTC.

In DNA, the CDR3 is TGTGCCAGCAGCGAGGAACAACTCATCTATGGCTACACCTTC. Translating gives CASSEEQLIYGYTF. J is TRBJ1-2 and V is TRBV5-4; D gene unclear. The CDR3 covers 14 residues. The V gene's germline CDR1 is SGHNT and CDR2 YYREEE (reference sequence). The V and J ends lost 4 bases and 4 bases respectively, with 14 bases between them.

The rearrangement links TRBV4-2 to TRBJ2-7; the match to TRBD1 covers 8 bases. V trimming: 0 bases; J trimming: 1 base; junction bases outside the gene matches: 5. The CDR3 has 16 residues. The germline CDR1 and CDR2 sequences are LGHNA and YNFKEQ. The CDR3 nucleotides are TGTGCCAGCAGCCAAGATCCGGGACAGGCGTCCTACGAGCAGTACTTC. Translated: CASSQDPGQASYEQYF.

This chain links TRBV19 with TRBJ2-1; 8 bases are a match to TRBD1. Germline CDR1 LNHDA, CDR2 SQIVND (reference sequence). V gave up 6 bases and J gave up 7 bases; unmatched junction bases: 2. The CDR3 is made up of 12 amino acids. The CDR3 loop reads CASRDRANEQFF. As DNA, the CDR3 is TGTGCCAGTAGGGACAGGGCGAATGAGCAGTTCTTC.

Only one count was recorded for this clone. The rearrangement links TRBV12-5 to TRBJ2-4; TRBD2 agrees at 12 bases. Germline V CDR1 and CDR2: LGHNT, FRNRAP. CDR3 length: 17 residues. The V gene end was trimmed by 6 bases and the J gene end by 0 bases; junction bases not matched to a gene: 6. The chain's CDR3 is CASGPGLAGLAKNIQYF. In DNA, the CDR3 is TGTGCTAGTGGGCCGGGACTAGCGGGCCTAGCCAAAAACATTCAGTACTTC.

The rearrangement links TRBV11-2 to TRBJ2-3; D ambiguous. This CDR3 has 14 residues. Germline V gene data show CDR1 as SGHAT and CDR2 as FQNNGV. Trimming removed 0 bases at V and 1 base at J, with 5 bases between. CDR3 in DNA: TGTGCCAGCAGCTTAGATTCGGGCACAGATACGCAGTATTTT. This sequence encodes CASSLDSGTDTQYF.

The chain is built from TRBV5-4 and TRBJ2-7, with TRBD2 identical over 7 bases. J lost 5 bases, V lost 2 bases, and 7 bases had no gene match. The CDR3 is 14 residues long. CDR1 and CDR2 from the germline V gene are SGHNT and YYREEE (reference sequence). This CDR3 reads CASSFVAGVNEQYF. The CDR3 region has the DNA TGTGCCAGCAGCTTTGTTGCGGGAGTGAACGAGCAGTACTTC.

The genes are TRBV1 and TRBJ2-7; the table calls TRBD1, which could not be checked here. TRBV1 is tagged as a pseudogene. CDR3 length equals 16 residues. CDR3 DNA sequence: TGCACCAGCAGCCAGGCTACCGGGACAGCATACTACGAGCAGTACTTC. It translates to CTSSQATGTAYYEQYF.

The V and J genes are TRBV30 and TRBJ1-2; D is ambiguous. This CDR3 is built from 13 residues. Germline V gives CDR1 GTSNPN, CDR2 SVGIG (reference sequence). Trimming removed 0 bases from V and 7 bases from J, with 12 bases in between. The chain's CDR3 is CAWSVGDYAGYTF. The CDR3, as DNA: TGTGCCTGGAGTGTCGGGGATTACGCTGGCTACACCTTC.

The gene calls are TRBV6-5 and TRBJ2-7, with no clear D. The CDR3 has 15 residues. CDR1 is MNHEY and CDR2 is SVGAGI in the germline V gene. Trimming took off 0 bases at V and 0 bases at J, with 9 bases between the two ends. The CDR3 region is CASSYSFGGSYEQYF. In nucleotides, the CDR3 is TGTGCCAGCAGTTACTCTTTCGGCGGCTCCTACGAGCAGTACTTC.

The V and J genes are TRBV30 and TRBJ2-1; maybe TRBD1 (6 bases). The CDR3 sequence is 15 residues long. V was trimmed by 2 bases and J by 8 bases, leaving 19 bases between them. Germline CDR1 reads GTSNPN; CDR2 reads SVGIG (reference sequence). CDR3 DNA sequence: TGTGCCTGGAGTAGGGGGTCTGCCGCTAGGGATGAGCAGTTCTTC. Residues: CAWSRGSAARDEQFF.

The chain joins TRBV29-1 to TRBJ1-2, with D possibly matching TRBD1 (6 bases). Trimming stripped 4 bases from V and 8 bases from J, with 14 bases between. Germline assignment: CDR1 SQVTM and CDR2 ANQGSEA. This CDR3 region has 12 residues. The CDR3 region is CSVGGPVLGYTF. CDR3 sequence (DNA): TGCAGCGTTGGGGGGCCTGTGTTGGGCTACACCTTC.

This clone is hyperexpanded within its sample. The J gene is TRBJ2-1, the V gene TRBV2; D gene unclear. Germline CDR1 and CDR2: SNHLY and FYNNEI. The CDR3 sequence is 12 residues long. V was clipped by 7 bases and J by 1 base, with 5 bases between them. The CDR3 loop reads CASTRSYNEQFF. For the CDR3, the DNA is TGTGCCAGCACTCGGTCCTACAATGAGCAGTTCTTC.

This chain links TRBV6-5 with TRBJ1-5; a possible D gene is TRBD1 (6 bases). This CDR3 region has 15 residues. Deletions cut 6 bases from V and 0 bases from J, with 12 bases between. Germline lookup yields CDR1 MNHEY and CDR2 SVGAGI. This CDR3 is CASRPQGYSNQPQHF. The CDR3 DNA follows: TGTGCCAGCAGACCACAGGGTTATAGCAATCAGCCCCAGCATTTT.

The chain combines TRBV5-1 with TRBJ2-1; 8 bases align to TRBD1. Trimming removed 3 bases from V and 8 bases from J; junction bases left unmatched: 4. CDR3 length: 13 amino acids. Germline V gives CDR1 SGHRS, CDR2 YFSETQ. The CDR3 reads CASSSGQGDEQFF. The CDR3 DNA reads as TGCGCCAGCAGCTCCGGACAGGGCGATGAGCAGTTCTTC.

The rearrangement links TRBV7-9 to TRBJ1-3; a weak D match, TRBD1 (6 bases). V lost 1 base, J lost 4 bases, and 11 bases lay in between. The CDR3 contains 15 residues. Germline V gene sequence: CDR1 SEHNR, CDR2 FQNEAQ (reference sequence). Here the CDR3 reads CASSLDAGAGNTIYF. The CDR3 DNA is TGTGCCAGCAGCTTAGACGCAGGGGCAGGAAACACCATATATTTT.